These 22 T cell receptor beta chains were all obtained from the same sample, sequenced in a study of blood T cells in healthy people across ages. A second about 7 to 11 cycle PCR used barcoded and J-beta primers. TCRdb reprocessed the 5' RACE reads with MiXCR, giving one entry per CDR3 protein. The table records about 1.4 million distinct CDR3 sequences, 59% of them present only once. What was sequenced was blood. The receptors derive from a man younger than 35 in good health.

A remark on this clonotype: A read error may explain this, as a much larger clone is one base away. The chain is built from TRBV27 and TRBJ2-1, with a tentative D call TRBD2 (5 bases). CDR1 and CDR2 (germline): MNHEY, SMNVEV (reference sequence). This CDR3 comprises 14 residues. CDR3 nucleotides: TGTCCCAGCAGAGGGCGGAGTATGTTTAATGAGCAGTTCTTC. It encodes CPSRGRSMFNEQFF.

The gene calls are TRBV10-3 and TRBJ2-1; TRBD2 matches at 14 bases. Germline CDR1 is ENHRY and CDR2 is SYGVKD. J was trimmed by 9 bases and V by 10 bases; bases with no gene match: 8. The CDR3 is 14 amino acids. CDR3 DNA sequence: TGTGCCACCAAAGGGACTAGCGGGAGTCCTGAGCAGTTCTTC. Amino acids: CATKGTSGSPEQFF.

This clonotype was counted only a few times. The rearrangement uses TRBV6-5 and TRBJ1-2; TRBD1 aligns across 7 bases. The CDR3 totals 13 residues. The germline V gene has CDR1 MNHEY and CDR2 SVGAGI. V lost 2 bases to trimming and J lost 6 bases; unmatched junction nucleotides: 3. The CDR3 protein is CASSYGTEDGYTF. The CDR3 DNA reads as TGTGCCAGCAGTTACGGGACAGAAGATGGCTACACCTTC.

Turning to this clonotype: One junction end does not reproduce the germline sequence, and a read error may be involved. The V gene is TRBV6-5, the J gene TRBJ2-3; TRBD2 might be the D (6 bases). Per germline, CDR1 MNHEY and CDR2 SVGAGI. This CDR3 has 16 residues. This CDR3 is CASSTLGGVDTDTQYF. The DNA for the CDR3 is TGTGCAAGCAGCACCCTCGGAGGGGTTGACACAGATACGCAGTATTTT.

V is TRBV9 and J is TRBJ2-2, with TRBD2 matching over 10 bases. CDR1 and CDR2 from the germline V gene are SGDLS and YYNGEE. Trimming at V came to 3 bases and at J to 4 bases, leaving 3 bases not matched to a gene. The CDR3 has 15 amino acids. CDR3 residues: CASSAGLAATGELFF. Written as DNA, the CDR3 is TGTGCCAGCAGCGCCGGACTAGCGGCCACCGGGGAGCTGTTTTTT.

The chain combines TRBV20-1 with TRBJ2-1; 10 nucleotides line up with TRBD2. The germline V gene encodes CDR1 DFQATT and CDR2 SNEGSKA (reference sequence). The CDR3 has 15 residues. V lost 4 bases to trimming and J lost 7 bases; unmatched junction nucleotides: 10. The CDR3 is CSAISLAGVSNEQFF. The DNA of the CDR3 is TGCAGTGCTATCAGTCTAGCGGGAGTATCGAATGAGCAGTTCTTC.

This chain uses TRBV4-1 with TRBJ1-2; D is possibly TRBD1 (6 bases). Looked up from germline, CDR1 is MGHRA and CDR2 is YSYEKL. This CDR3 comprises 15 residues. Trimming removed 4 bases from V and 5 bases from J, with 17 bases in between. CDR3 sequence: CASSLGHLGGYGYTF. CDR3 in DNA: TGCGCCAGCAGCCTGGGACACCTCGGGGGATATGGCTACACCTTC.

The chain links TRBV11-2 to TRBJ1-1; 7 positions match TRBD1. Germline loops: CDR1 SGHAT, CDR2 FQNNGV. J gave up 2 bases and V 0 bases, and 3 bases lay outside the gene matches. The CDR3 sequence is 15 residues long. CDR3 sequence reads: CASSLDLGGNTEAFF. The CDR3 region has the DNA TGTGCCAGCAGCTTAGACTTAGGGGGCAACACTGAAGCTTTCTTT.

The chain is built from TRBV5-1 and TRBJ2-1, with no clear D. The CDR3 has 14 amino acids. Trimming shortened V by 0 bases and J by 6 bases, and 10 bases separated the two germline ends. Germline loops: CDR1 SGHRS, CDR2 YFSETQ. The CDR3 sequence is CASSLETASNEQFF. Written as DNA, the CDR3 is TGCGCCAGCAGCTTGGAAACCGCCAGCAATGAGCAGTTCTTC.

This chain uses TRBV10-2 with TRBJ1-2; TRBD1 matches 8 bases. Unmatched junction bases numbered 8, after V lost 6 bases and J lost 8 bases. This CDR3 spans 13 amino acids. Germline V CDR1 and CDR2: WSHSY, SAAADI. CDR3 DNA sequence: TGCGCCAGCAGGAACGGACAGGGTGAAGGCTACACCTTC. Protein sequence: CASRNGQGEGYTF.

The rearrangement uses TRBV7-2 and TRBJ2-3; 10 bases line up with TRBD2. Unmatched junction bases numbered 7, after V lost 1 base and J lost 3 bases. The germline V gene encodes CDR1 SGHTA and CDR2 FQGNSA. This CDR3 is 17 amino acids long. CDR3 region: CASSLVLLAGGTDTQYF. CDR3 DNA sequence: TGTGCCAGCAGCTTAGTTCTATTAGCGGGAGGTACAGATACGCAGTATTTT.

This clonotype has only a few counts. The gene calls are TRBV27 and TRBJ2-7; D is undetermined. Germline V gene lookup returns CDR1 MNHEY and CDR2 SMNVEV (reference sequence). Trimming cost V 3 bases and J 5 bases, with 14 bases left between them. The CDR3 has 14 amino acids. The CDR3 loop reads CASSFDGQVNEQYF. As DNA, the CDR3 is TGTGCCAGCAGTTTTGACGGGCAGGTTAACGAGCAGTACTTC.

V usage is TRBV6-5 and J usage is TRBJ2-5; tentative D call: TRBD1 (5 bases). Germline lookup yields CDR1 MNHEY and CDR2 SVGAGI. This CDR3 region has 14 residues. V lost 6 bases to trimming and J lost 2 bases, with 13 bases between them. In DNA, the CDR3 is TGTGCCAGCAGATCCGACAGAATTCAAGAGACCCAGTACTTC. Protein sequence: CASRSDRIQETQYF.

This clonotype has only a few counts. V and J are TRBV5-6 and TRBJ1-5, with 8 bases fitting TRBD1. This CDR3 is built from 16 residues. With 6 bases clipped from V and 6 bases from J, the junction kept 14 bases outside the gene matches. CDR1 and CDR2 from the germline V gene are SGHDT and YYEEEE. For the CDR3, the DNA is TGTGCCAGCACCAAGGCCGGTGACAGGGGCCGTCAGCCCCAGCATTTT. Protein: CASTKAGDRGRQPQHF.

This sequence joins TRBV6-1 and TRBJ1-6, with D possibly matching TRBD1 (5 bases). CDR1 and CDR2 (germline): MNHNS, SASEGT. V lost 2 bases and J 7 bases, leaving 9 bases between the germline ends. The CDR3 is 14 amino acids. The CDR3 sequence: CASSEMGENSPLHF. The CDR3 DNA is TGTGCCAGCAGTGAAATGGGGGAGAATTCACCCCTCCACTTT.

In DNA form, the CDR3 reads TGTGCCATCAGTGAGCCCGAGGTTTACGAGCAGTACTTC. It translates to CAISEPEVYEQYF. The J gene is TRBJ2-7, the V gene TRBV10-3, with D hard to call. CDR3 length: 13 amino acids. The germline V and J ends were trimmed by 2 bases and 4 bases, with 9 bases remaining between them. Germline V gene lookup returns CDR1 ENHRY and CDR2 SYGVKD.

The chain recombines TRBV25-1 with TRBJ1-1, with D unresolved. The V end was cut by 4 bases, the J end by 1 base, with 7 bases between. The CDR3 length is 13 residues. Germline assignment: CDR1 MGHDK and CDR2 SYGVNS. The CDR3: CASSVNSNTEAFF. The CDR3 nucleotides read TGTGCCAGCAGTGTCAACTCGAACACTGAAGCTTTCTTT.

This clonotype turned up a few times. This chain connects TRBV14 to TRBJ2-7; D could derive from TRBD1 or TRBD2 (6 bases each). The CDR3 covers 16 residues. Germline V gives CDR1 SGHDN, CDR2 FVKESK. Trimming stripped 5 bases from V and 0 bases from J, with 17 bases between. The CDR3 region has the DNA TGTGCCAGCAGCTCGTACGGGGGCCCGAGCTCCTACGAGCAGTACTTC. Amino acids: CASSSYGGPSSYEQYF.

CDR3 bases: TGTGCCAGCAGTTTCGGGGGACTAGCGACATACGAGCAGTACTTC. Its protein is CASSFGGLATYEQYF. The rearrangement uses TRBV27 and TRBJ2-7; 10 bases agree with TRBD2. The junction had 6 bases not matched to a gene; V was cut back by 3 bases and J by 4 bases. Germline values: CDR1 MNHEY, CDR2 SMNVEV (reference sequence). The CDR3 sequence is 15 residues long.

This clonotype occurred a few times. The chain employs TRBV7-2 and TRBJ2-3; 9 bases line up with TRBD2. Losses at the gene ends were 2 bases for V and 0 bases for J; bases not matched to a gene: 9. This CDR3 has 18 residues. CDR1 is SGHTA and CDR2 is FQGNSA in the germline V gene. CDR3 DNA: TGTGCCAGCAGCTTACGAGGTAGCGGGGGCCCTAGCACAGATACGCAGTATTTT. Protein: CASSLRGSGGPSTDTQYF.

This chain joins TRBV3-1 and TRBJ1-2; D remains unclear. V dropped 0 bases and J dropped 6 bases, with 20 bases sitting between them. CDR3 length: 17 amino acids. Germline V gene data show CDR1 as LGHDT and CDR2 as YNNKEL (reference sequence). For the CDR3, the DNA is TGTGCCAGCAGCCAAGAAATAAATGCCTATGGGAACGATGGCTACACCTTC. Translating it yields CASSQEINAYGNDGYTF.

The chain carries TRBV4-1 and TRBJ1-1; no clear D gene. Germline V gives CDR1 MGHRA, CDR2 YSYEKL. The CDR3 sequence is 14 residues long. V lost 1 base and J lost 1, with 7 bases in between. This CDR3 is CASSQVGRNTEAFF. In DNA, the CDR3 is TGCGCCAGCAGCCAAGTAGGGAGGAACACTGAAGCTTTCTTT.